This T cell receptor (beta chain) appears in the sequencing data of a study of cytomegalovirus exposure and HLA in healthy donors. For this clone: Its antigen is as yet unknown.

TCRdb keeps only in-frame clones here, not all; method: immunoSEQ multiplex PCR. The profile shows roughly 250,000 clones, around 89% of them singletons. This CDR3 spans 16 amino acids. Trimming took 0 bases from V and 1 from J, leaving 10 bases between them. The germline CDR1 and CDR2 sequences are MGHRA and YSYEKL. While the first cohort had 600 to 800 subjects, the donors belonged to the separate validation cohort of about 120 subjects. Notes on the study in general: Within the 120 or so validation repertoires, first-cohort TCR clusters tended to co-occur, according to a later analysis. 164 TCR beta chains were listed as cytomegalovirus-associated. Rarity characterized most TCR sequences, yet some public TCRs appeared in many donors.

This TCR was recovered from a woman under 30 in good health and CMV-seronegative. Sequencing was performed on PBMCs. The rearrangement joins TRBV4-1 to TRBJ1-5, with D perhaps matching TRBD1 (6 bases). Here the CDR3 DNA reads TGCGCCAGCAGCCAAGATAGGACAGCAAGCAATCAGCCCCAGCATTTT. Its translation: CASSQDRTASNQPQHF.